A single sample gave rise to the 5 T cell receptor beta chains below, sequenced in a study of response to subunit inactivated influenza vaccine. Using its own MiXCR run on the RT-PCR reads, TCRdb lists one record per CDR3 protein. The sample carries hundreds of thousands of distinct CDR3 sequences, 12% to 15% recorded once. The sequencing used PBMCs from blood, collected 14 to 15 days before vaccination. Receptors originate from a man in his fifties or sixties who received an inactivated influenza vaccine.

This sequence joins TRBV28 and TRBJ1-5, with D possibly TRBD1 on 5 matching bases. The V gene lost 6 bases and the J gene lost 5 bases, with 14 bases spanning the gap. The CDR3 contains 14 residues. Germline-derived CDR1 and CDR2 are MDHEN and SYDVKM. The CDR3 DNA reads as TGTGCCAGCAGCTCCGGGACCCAAGATCAGCCCCAGCATTTT. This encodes CASSSGTQDQPQHF.

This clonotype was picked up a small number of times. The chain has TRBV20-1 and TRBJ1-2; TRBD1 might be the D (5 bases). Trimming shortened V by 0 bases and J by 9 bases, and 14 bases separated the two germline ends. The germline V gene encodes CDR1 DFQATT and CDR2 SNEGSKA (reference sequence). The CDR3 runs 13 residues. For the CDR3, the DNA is TGCAGTGCTAGAGATTGGGGGGGGAGTAGCTACACCTTC. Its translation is CSARDWGGSSYTF.

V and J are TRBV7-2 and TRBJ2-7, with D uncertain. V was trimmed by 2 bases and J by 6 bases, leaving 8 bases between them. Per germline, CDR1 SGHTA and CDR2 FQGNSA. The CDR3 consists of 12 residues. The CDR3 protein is CASSLFAGEQYF. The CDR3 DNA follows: TGTGCCAGCAGCTTATTTGCCGGCGAGCAGTACTTC.

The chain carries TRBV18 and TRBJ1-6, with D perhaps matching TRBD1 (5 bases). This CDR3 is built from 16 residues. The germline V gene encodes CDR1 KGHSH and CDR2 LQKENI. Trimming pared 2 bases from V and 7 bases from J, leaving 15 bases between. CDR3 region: CASSPEMGRLNSPLHF. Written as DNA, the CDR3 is TGTGCCAGCTCACCAGAGATGGGACGGCTCAATTCACCCCTCCACTTT.

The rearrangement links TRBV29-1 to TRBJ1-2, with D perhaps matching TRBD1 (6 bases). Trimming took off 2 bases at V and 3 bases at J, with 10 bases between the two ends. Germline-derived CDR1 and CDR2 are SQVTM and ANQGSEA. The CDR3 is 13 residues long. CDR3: CSVEIPGDYGYTF. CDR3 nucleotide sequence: TGCAGCGTTGAAATCCCAGGGGACTATGGCTACACCTTC. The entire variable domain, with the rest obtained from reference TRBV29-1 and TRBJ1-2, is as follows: SAVISQKPSRDICQRGTSLTIQCQVDSQVTMMFWYRQQPGQSLTLIATANQGSEATYESGFVIDKFPISRPNLTFSTLTVSNMSPEDSSIYLCSVEIPGDYGYTFGSGTRLTVV.